This TCR beta chain was identified in a study of control samples from healthy donors and cancer patients. TCRdb's copy holds only in-frame clones and misses some; the assay was immunoSEQ multiplex PCR. Among some 130,000 clones listed, roughly 92% were seen once. With 6 bases removed from V and 6 bases from J, the gap between germline ends came to 15 bases. CDR3 length equals 14 residues. CDR1 is SNHLY and CDR2 is FYNNEI in the germline V gene. This receptor was obtained from a man younger than 45 in good health. The V and J genes are TRBV2 and TRBJ2-1; a possible D gene is TRBD2 (7 bases). The sequenced material came from blood. The CDR3 DNA reads as TGTGCCAGCAGGGGGGGGGCTTTCGGCAATGAGCAGTTCTTC. It translates to CASRGGAFGNEQFF.